This T cell receptor beta chain came from a study of post-analysis software for immune sequencing data. The study, taken as a whole, reports: Samples made in the same batch grouped tightly together by F measure. There was significantly lower normalized Chao1 diversity in multiple sclerosis patients than in controls.

Unique molecular identifiers were carried by the TCR beta cDNA libraries. Yield was 450,000 to 650,000 cDNA molecules from roughly 0.93 to 9.6 million T cells. TCRdb independently ran MiXCR on the PCR reads; one entry per CDR3 protein. The sample lists around 440,000 distinct CDR3 sequences, over 35% occurring once. Notes on this clonotype: What it recognizes is unknown. At one end, the junction sequence differs from germline, possibly due to a read error.

The TCR originated in a girl between 10 and 17 years old with multiple sclerosis. The material sequenced was blood.

Here the CDR3 reads CVSSPQTGEETQYF. CDR3 DNA: TGCGTCAGCAGCCCTCAAACAGGGGAAGAGACCCAGTACTTC. The V gene is TRBV4-1, the J gene TRBJ2-5, with TRBD1 identical over 7 bases. Germline assignment: CDR1 MGHRA and CDR2 YSYEKL. The CDR3 spans 14 residues.